Listed below are T cell receptor beta chains from one sample, sequenced in a study of blood T cell repertoires in COVID-19. The assay was immunoSEQ multiplex PCR, and TCRdb's table has in-frame clones only and misses some. Of around 480,000 clones listed, roughly nine tenths were seen once; the top ten hold 0.7%. The material sequenced was PBMCs or T cells enriched from blood (not recorded which). The receptor set was obtained from a woman under 30 who had recovered from COVID-19. Each CDR3 is given with its conserved first and last residue. Fields, in order: clone size, D gene, V gene, J gene, CDR3 protein, CDR3 DNA. D genes are given only for firm matches. Only some rows state a clone size, as once, few, many or a class for expanded clones.

>.|TRBD1|TRBV5-1|TRBJ1-2
CASAPGQGDGYTF
TGCGCCAGCGCCCCGGGACAGGGGGATGGCTACACCTTC
>.|.|TRBV6-1|TRBJ1-4
CASSEFVQVLGANEKLFF
TGTGCCAGCAGTGAATTTGTACAGGTTCTAGGGGCTAATGAAAAACTGTTTTTT
>.|.|TRBV15|TRBJ2-2
CATSITLANTGELFF
TGTGCCACCAGCATCACACTAGCGAACACCGGGGAGCTGTTTTTT
>few|TRBD1|TRBV25-1|TRBJ1-1
CASSDPRQGNTEAFF
TGTGCCAGCAGTGACCCCAGACAGGGAAACACTGAAGCTTTCTTT
>.|.|TRBV6-5|TRBJ2-7
CASSNRATYEQYF
TGTGCCAGTTCGAACAGGGCAACCTACGAGCAGTACTTC
>.|TRBD2|TRBV7-2|TRBJ2-1
CASSSTSGGSGNEQFF
TGTGCCAGCAGCTCGACTAGCGGGGGAAGTGGGAATGAGCAGTTCTTC
>.|.|TRBV30|TRBJ1-2
CAWSVLTGLSGYTF
TGTGCCTGGAGTGTACTCACAGGGTTGAGTGGCTACACCTTC
>.|TRBD1|TRBV6-2/TRBV6-3|TRBJ1-2
CASSSETGANYGYTF
TGTGCCAGCAGTTCGGAGACAGGGGCTAACTATGGCTACACCTTC
>.|.|TRBV5-1|TRBJ2-6
CASSVMGQGSGANVLTF
TGCGCCAGCAGTGTGATGGGACAAGGCTCTGGGGCCAACGTCCTGACTTTC
>.|.|TRBV4-1|TRBJ2-5
CASSQNWGGGGPQETQYF
TGCGCCAGCAGCCAAAATTGGGGAGGGGGAGGACCACAAGAGACCCAGTACTTC
>.|.|TRBV18|TRBJ2-3
CASSPPTGGNSEYF
TGTGCCAGCTCACCACCTACTGGGGGGAATTCAGAGTATTTT
>.|TRBD1|TRBV28|TRBJ1-1
CASKDRGNTEAFF
TGTGCCAGCAAGGACAGGGGTAACACTGAAGCTTTCTTT
>.|.|TRBV12-5|TRBJ2-3
CASGLGRGAGHTDTQYF
TGTGCTAGTGGTTTGGGCCGGGGGGCCGGGCACACAGATACGCAGTATTTT
>.|.|TRBV7-9|TRBJ1-3
CASSPPLGLGGNTIYF
TGTGCCAGCAGCCCCCCTTTGGGGCTCGGAGGAAACACCATATATTTT
>once|TRBD1|TRBV5-5|TRBJ2-7
CASSRRPGQGAYEQYF
TGTGCCAGCAGCCGAAGGCCGGGACAGGGGGCCTACGAGCAGTACTTC
>.|TRBD1|TRBV4-1|TRBJ1-5
CASSQVYRQGDQPQHF
TGCGCCAGCAGCCAAGTTTATCGACAGGGGGATCAGCCCCAGCATTTT
>.|.|TRBV30|TRBJ2-2
CAWSVLDYGELFF
TGTGCCTGGAGTGTACTCGACTACGGGGAGCTGTTTTTT
>.|.|TRBV6-5|TRBJ1-6
CASSPVINSPLHF
TGTGCCAGCAGTCCTGTAATCAATTCACCCCTCCACTTT
>.|TRBD1|TRBV2|TRBJ1-4
CASSVDRGDEKLFF
TGTGCCAGCAGCGTCGACAGGGGGGATGAAAAACTGTTTTTT
>once|TRBD2|TRBV5-4|TRBJ2-2
CASSTLLAGESGELFF
TGTGCCAGCAGCACCCTCTTAGCGGGGGAAAGCGGGGAGCTGTTTTTT
>few|TRBD1|TRBV6-1|TRBJ1-1
CASSDDLGQGPMNTEAFF
TGTGCCAGCAGTGATGACCTTGGACAGGGGCCGATGAACACTGAAGCTTTCTTT
>.|.|TRBV2|TRBJ1-2
CANLGGDGYGYTF
TGTGCCAACCTAGGCGGGGACGGCTATGGCTACACCTTC
>once|TRBD1|TRBV10-3|TRBJ2-5
CAISDTGGRETQYF
TGTGCCATCAGTGATACAGGGGGCAGAGAGACCCAGTACTTC
>.|.|TRBV7-9|TRBJ2-7
CASTSDGRASEQYF
TGTGCCAGCACGTCGGATGGCAGGGCCAGCGAGCAGTACTTC
>few|TRBD1|TRBV3-1/TRBV3-2|TRBJ1-1
CASSRTGGTEAFF
TGTGCCAGCAGCCGGACAGGGGGCACTGAAGCTTTCTTT
>.|.|TRBV5-1|TRBJ1-2
CASSLAGISNYGYTF
TGCGCCAGCAGCTTGGCGGGGATCTCTAACTATGGCTACACCTTC
>.|TRBD2|TRBV11-2|TRBJ2-5
CASSLDGAGGPETQYF
TGTGCCAGCAGCTTAGACGGCGCGGGGGGGCCAGAGACCCAGTACTTC
>.|.|TRBV2|TRBJ1-1
CASSEGLAEAFF
TGTGCCAGCAGTGAAGGGCTCGCTGAAGCTTTCTTT
>once|TRBD1|TRBV29-1|TRBJ1-2
CSAPGQGGYTF
TGCAGCGCCCCTGGACAGGGAGGCTACACCTTC
>.|.|TRBV5-8|TRBJ1-2
CASSWEGNYGYTF
TGTGCCAGCAGCTGGGAGGGAAACTATGGCTACACCTTC
>.|.|TRBV7-2|TRBJ1-3
CASSLVQALGNTIYF
TGTGCCAGCAGCTTAGTACAGGCCCTTGGAAACACCATATATTTT
>.|.|TRBV7-9|TRBJ2-3
CASSPRRDWSTDTQYF
TGTGCCAGCAGCCCTCGTAGGGACTGGTCCACAGATACGCAGTATTTT
>.|TRBD2|TRBV2|TRBJ2-1
CASSYSGGASYNEQFF
TGTGCCAGCAGTTATAGCGGGGGGGCCTCCTACAATGAGCAGTTCTTC
>.|TRBD2|TRBV5-1|TRBJ2-5
CASSYHSRGGYQETQYF
TGCGCCAGCAGCTACCATTCTAGGGGAGGGTACCAAGAGACCCAGTACTTC
>few|.|TRBV10-3|TRBJ2-7
CAISDLYEQYF
TGTGCCATCAGTGACCTGTACGAGCAGTACTTC
>.|.|TRBV5-7|TRBJ2-5
CASSFGVGAGPQETQYF
TGTGCCAGCAGCTTCGGAGTGGGGGCTGGCCCCCAAGAGACCCAGTACTTC